This passage covers 14 T cell receptor beta chains from one sample sequenced in a study of blood T cell repertoires in COVID-19 (dated by TCRdb to 2018 to 2021). To prepare the library, the immunoSEQ multiplex PCR assay was applied. Not all clones reach the TCRdb copy of this immuneACCESS table, which keeps in-frame sequences only. Checked studies attribute under half of the gap to unresolved V genes and leave the rest unexplained. Across this sample there are about 89,000 clones, with about 88% seen only once. Roughly 1.2% of the sample lies in the top ten. Sequenced material: peripheral blood. The receptors shown here come from a man of 80 years or more with active or convalescent COVID-19.

This clone has a single count. V is TRBV2 and J is TRBJ2-1; TRBD2 aligns across 10 bases. This CDR3 spans 18 amino acids. The V gene's germline CDR1 is SNHLY and CDR2 FYNNEI. V dropped 3 bases and J dropped 0; count of bases not matched to a gene: 8. The CDR3 bases are TGTGCCAGCAGTGACGGGCTAGCGGGGGCAAGCTCCTACAATGAGCAGTTCTTC. Its protein is CASSDGLAGASSYNEQFF. The variable domain in full, completed from reference TRBV2 and TRBJ2-1, reads EPEVTQTPSHQVTQMGQEVILRCVPISNHLYFYWYRQILGQKVEFLVSFYNNEISEKSEIFDDQFSVERPDGSNFTLKIRSTKLEDSAMYFCASSDGLAGASSYNEQFFGPGTRLTVL.

The V and J genes are TRBV30 and TRBJ1-4, with D unresolved. The length of the CDR3 is 13 residues. V lost 8 bases and J 5 bases, leaving 15 bases between the germline ends. Per germline, CDR1 GTSNPN and CDR2 SVGIG (reference sequence). The CDR3 is CAAVAFTNEKLFF. In DNA form, the CDR3 reads TGTGCCGCTGTAGCCTTTACCAATGAAAAACTGTTTTTT.

This chain links TRBV5-8 with TRBJ2-5; D perhaps matches TRBD2 (6 bases). Germline assignment: CDR1 SGHTS and CDR2 YDEGEE. V was pared by 2 bases and J by 2 bases, with 10 bases between. The CDR3 length is 14 residues. CDR3 protein: CASSFTGAQETQYF. Written as DNA, the CDR3 is TGTGCCAGCAGCTTTACGGGAGCGCAAGAGACCCAGTACTTC.

The count of this clone is one. The chain has TRBV7-2 and TRBJ2-4, with D possibly TRBD1 on 6 matching bases. The CDR3 has 16 residues. V shed 5 bases and J shed 0 bases, with 14 bases lying between them. CDR1 is SGHTA, CDR2 FQGNSA, per germline. The CDR3 region has the DNA TGTGCCAGCAGCCAGGACAGATTACTAGCCAAAAACATTCAGTACTTC. It specifies CASSQDRLLAKNIQYF.

The V gene is TRBV7-3, the J gene TRBJ1-1; the D gene is possibly TRBD1 (6 bases). CDR1 SGHTA and CDR2 FQGTGA come from the germline V gene. The CDR3 consists of 13 residues. The ends were cut back, 5 bases at V and 5 bases at J, with 12 bases in the middle. The chain's CDR3 is CASSLKGGTEAFF. DNA of the CDR3: TGTGCCAGCAGCCTTAAGGGGGGGACTGAAGCTTTCTTT.

CDR3 region: CASSLVRGVNTEAFF. The CDR3 DNA is TGCGCCAGCAGCTTGGTACGGGGGGTGAACACTGAAGCTTTCTTT. The chain uses TRBV5-1 and TRBJ1-1, with D perhaps matching TRBD1 (5 bases). Germline lookup yields CDR1 SGHRS and CDR2 YFSETQ. The CDR3 runs to 15 residues. Trimming took 0 bases from V and 0 from J, leaving 9 bases between them.

This clone was counted a single time. The gene calls are TRBV4-2 and TRBJ2-1, with a weak D call TRBD2 (5 bases). CDR1 is LGHNA and CDR2 is YNFKEQ in the germline V gene. This CDR3 region has 15 residues. Deletions cut 2 bases from V and 7 bases from J, with 15 bases between. The chain's CDR3 is CASSQWTSPTNEQFF. The CDR3 DNA sequence: TGTGCCAGCAGCCAATGGACTTCTCCTACGAATGAGCAGTTCTTC.

This rearrangement joins TRBV9 to TRBJ2-2; D is uncertain. V was clipped by 4 bases and J by 2 bases, with 9 bases between them. CDR3 length: 14 residues. The V gene's germline CDR1 is SGDLS and CDR2 YYNGEE. CDR3 sequence reads: CASSNSPNTGELFF. The DNA of the CDR3 is TGTGCCAGCAGCAACTCTCCAAACACCGGGGAGCTGTTTTTT.

The rearrangement uses TRBV5-5 and TRBJ2-7; D possibly corresponds to TRBD2 (6 bases). Germline V gene sequence: CDR1 SGHKS, CDR2 YYEKEE (reference sequence). V lost 0 bases and J lost 1, with 11 bases in between. This CDR3 has 15 residues. CDR3 sequence: CASSLAGAGSYEQYF. CDR3 coding DNA: TGTGCCAGCAGCTTGGCCGGGGCGGGATCCTACGAGCAGTACTTC.

This rearrangement joins TRBV6-2 or TRBV6-3 to TRBJ1-2; 9 bases match TRBD1. The germline gives CDR1 MNHEY, CDR2 SVGEGT. Germline trimming cut 5 bases from V and 6 bases from J; bases unmatched to any gene: 10. The CDR3 totals 15 residues. CDR3 sequence: CASSPRDRVQNGYTF. In DNA, the CDR3 is TGTGCCAGCAGTCCCCGGGACAGGGTGCAAAATGGCTACACCTTC.

V is TRBV4-1 and J is TRBJ2-1; D is perhaps TRBD1 (7 bases). Per the germline V gene, CDR1 is MGHRA and CDR2 is YSYEKL. V lost 5 bases and J lost 4, with 15 bases in between. The CDR3 is 15 residues long. The CDR3 reads CASSSSSGGYNEQFF. The CDR3 nucleotides are TGCGCCAGCAGCTCCTCCTCAGGGGGGTACAATGAGCAGTTCTTC.

The sample holds one count of this clone. This chain joins TRBV30 and TRBJ2-3; possible D gene TRBD2, 5 bases. The CDR3 contains 16 residues. Trimming left V 2 bases short and J 0 bases short, with 15 bases between. Germline loops: CDR1 GTSNPN, CDR2 SVGIG (reference sequence). The CDR3 DNA is TGTGCCTGGAGTCCCTTTTCTGAGCGGAGCACAGATACGCAGTATTTT. It yields the protein CAWSPFSERSTDTQYF.

The gene calls are TRBV28 and TRBJ2-1; 9 bases agree with TRBD2. Germline V gene sequence: CDR1 MDHEN, CDR2 SYDVKM. The CDR3 extends over 15 amino acids. V shed 4 bases and J 4 bases; nucleotides not matched to a gene: 5. The CDR3 bases are TGTGCCAGCAGTTCTAGACTAGCGGTTTACAATGAGCAGTTCTTC. Encoded protein: CASSSRLAVYNEQFF. Using reference TRBV28 and TRBJ2-1 for the parts outside the CDR3, the full variable domain is DVKVTQSSRYLVKRTGEKVFLECVQDMDHENMFWYRQDPGLGLRLIYFSYDVKMKEKGDIPEGYSVSREKKERFSLILESASTNQTSMYLCASSSRLAVYNEQFFGPGTRLTVL.

The chain joins TRBV3-1 (or the pseudogene TRBV3-2) to TRBJ2-7, with 7 bases matching TRBD2. V trimming: 4 bases; J trimming: 0 bases; junction bases outside the gene matches: 12. The CDR3 has 17 amino acids. Per the germline V gene, CDR1 is LGHDT and CDR2 is YNNKEL (reference sequence). CDR3: CASSLVPPGGTSYEQYF. The CDR3 DNA follows: TGTGCCAGCAGCCTGGTCCCCCCGGGAGGCACCTCCTACGAGCAGTACTTC.